The T cell receptor (beta chain) under discussion was sequenced for a study of cytomegalovirus exposure and HLA in healthy donors. Background on the study: HLA-typed donors were the source of 83 million or so unique TCRs, which an early data release held. Study-wide points: Within the data, a cluster of highly shared sequence variants was likely a sequencing artifact. CMV antigen specificity was confirmed in vitro for a few CMV-associated chains. The authors reported that TCR beta sequences could predict HLA-A and HLA-B alleles. These predictions were accurate for most subjects in the first cohort.

The PCR made use of 60 Vbeta and 13 Jbeta primers. This table comes from immunoSEQ multiplex PCR, and its TCRdb copy is limited to in-frame clones, with some not included. This sample carries under 120,000 clones, around 80% of them seen once, and the ten largest clones take approximately 3%. This clone has only one observation. The target antigen is unknown. Other nucleotide sequences from this sample produce the same CDR3. V shed 1 base, J shed 1 base, and the junction held 12 bases outside the gene matches. CDR1 MDHEN and CDR2 SYDVKM come from the germline V gene. This CDR3 region has 19 residues. The chain employs TRBV28 and TRBJ2-4, with TRBD1 matching over 8 bases. The origin of this receptor is a woman aged 40 to 49 in good health and CMV-seronegative. The specimen was PBMCs. The CDR3 coding sequence is TGTGCCAGCAGTTTATCTCCGGGTGACAGGGGATTGGCCAAAAACATTCAGTACTTC. It encodes CASSLSPGDRGLAKNIQYF. Drawing the rest from reference TRBV28 and TRBJ2-4, the complete variable domain is DVKVTQSSRYLVKRTGEKVFLECVQDMDHENMFWYRQDPGLGLRLIYFSYDVKMKEKGDIPEGYSVSREKKERFSLILESASTNQTSMYLCASSLSPGDRGLAKNIQYFGAGTRLSVL.